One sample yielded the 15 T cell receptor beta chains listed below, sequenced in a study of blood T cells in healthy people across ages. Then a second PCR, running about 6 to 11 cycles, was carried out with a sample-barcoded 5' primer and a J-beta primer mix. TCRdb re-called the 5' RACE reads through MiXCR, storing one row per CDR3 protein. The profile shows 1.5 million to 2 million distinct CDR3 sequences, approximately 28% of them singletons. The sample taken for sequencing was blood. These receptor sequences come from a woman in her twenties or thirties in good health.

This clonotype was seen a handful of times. The CDR3 loop reads CASSLLASGGHNEQFF. The CDR3 region has the DNA TGTGCCAGCAGCTTGTTGGCTAGCGGGGGACACAATGAGCAGTTCTTC. The rearrangement links TRBV5-5 to TRBJ2-1; TRBD2 agrees at 10 bases. The CDR3 totals 16 residues. Trimming took 1 base from V and 5 from J; bases not matched to a gene: 6. Germline-derived CDR1 and CDR2 are SGHKS and YYEKEE (reference sequence). The full variable domain, with the rest looked up from reference TRBV5-5 and TRBJ2-1, is DAGVTQSPTHLIKTRGQQVTLRCSPISGHKSVSWYQQVLGQGPQFIFQYYEKEERGRGNFPDRFSARQFPNYSSELNVNALLLGDSALYLCASSLLASGGHNEQFFGPGTRLTVL.

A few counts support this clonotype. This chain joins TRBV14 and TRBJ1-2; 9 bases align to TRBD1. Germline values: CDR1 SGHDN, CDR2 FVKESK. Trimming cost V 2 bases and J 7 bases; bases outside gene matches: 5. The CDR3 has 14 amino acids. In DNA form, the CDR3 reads TGTGCCAGCAGCCAACGCCGGGACAGGGCTGGCTACACCTTC. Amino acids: CASSQRRDRAGYTF.

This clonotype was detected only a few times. This CDR3 is CASSEVFGESGEQYF. CDR3 nucleotide sequence: TGTGCCAGCAGTGAAGTGTTTGGGGAATCTGGCGAGCAGTACTTC. This sequence joins TRBV6-1 and TRBJ2-7; D ambiguous. V lost 1 base to trimming and J lost 6 bases, with 16 bases between them. The CDR3 loop spans 15 amino acids. Germline CDR1 and CDR2: MNHNS and SASEGT.

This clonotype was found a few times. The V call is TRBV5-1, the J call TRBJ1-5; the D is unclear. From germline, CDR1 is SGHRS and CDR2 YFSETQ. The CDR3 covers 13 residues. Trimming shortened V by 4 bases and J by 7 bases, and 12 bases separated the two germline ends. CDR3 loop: CASSAYGEQPQHF. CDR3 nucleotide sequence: TGCGCCAGCAGCGCCTACGGAGAGCAGCCCCAGCATTTT.

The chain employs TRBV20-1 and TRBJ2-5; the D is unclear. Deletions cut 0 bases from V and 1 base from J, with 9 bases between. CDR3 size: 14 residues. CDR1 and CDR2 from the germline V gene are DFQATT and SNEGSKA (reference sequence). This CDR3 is CSARDLAPQETQYF. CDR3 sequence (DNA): TGCAGTGCTAGAGATCTCGCCCCCCAAGAGACCCAGTACTTC.

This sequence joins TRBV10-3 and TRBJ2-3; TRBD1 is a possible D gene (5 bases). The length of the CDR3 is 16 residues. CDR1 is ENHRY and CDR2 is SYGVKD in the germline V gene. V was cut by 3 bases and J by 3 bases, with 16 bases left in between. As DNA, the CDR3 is TGTGCCATCAGTGACCTAAGGGGCAGAGGAACAGATACGCAGTATTTT. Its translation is CAISDLRGRGTDTQYF.

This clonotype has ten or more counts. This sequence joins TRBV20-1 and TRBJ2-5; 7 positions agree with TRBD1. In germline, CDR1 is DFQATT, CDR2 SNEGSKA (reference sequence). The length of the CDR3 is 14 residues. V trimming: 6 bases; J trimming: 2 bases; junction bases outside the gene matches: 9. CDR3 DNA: TGCAGTGCAAACCGGGACAGTTCACAAGAGACCCAGTACTTC. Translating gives CSANRDSSQETQYF.

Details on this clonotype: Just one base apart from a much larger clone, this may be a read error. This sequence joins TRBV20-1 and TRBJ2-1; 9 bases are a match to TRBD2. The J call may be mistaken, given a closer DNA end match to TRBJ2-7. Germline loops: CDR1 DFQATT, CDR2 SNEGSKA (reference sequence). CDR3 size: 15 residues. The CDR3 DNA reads TGCAGTGCTAGACCCTCGACTAGCGGCTACAATGAGCAGTACTTC. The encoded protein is CSARPSTSGYNEQYF.

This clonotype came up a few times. CDR3 protein: CSARADSGRRYNEQFF. In DNA form, the CDR3 reads TGCAGTGCTAGAGCTGACAGCGGGAGAAGGTACAATGAGCAGTTCTTC. The V and J genes are TRBV20-1 and TRBJ2-1; 8 nucleotides align to TRBD2. V trimming: 1 base; J trimming: 4 bases; junction bases outside the gene matches: 9. Germline lookup yields CDR1 DFQATT and CDR2 SNEGSKA (reference sequence). The CDR3 length is 16 residues.

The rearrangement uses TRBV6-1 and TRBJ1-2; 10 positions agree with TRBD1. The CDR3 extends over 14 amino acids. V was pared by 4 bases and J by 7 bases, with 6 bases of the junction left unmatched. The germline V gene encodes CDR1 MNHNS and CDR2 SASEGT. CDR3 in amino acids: CASSAVGQGFGYTF. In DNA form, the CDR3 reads TGTGCCAGCAGTGCCGTGGGACAGGGGTTTGGCTACACCTTC.

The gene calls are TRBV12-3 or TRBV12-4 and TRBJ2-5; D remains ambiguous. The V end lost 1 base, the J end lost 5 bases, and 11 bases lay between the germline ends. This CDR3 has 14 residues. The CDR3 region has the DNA TGTGCCAGCAGTTTAGGACTGCGTATGGAGACCCAGTACTTC. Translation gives CASSLGLRMETQYF.

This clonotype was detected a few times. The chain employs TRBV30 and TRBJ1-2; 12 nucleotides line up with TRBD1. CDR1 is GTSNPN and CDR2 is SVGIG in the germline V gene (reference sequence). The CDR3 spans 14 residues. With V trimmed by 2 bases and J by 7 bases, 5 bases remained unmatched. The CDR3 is CAWSWGQGAAGYTF. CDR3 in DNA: TGTGCCTGGAGTTGGGGACAGGGGGCGGCTGGCTACACCTTC.

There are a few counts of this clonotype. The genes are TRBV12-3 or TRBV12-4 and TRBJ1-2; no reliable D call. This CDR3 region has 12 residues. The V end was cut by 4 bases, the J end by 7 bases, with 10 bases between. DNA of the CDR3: TGTGCCAGCAGTTGGTATGAGGGTGGCTACACCTTC. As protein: CASSWYEGGYTF.

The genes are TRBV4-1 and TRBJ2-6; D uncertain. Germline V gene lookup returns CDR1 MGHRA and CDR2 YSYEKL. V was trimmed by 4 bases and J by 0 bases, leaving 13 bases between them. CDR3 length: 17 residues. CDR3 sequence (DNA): TGCGCCAGCAGCCGAATGGCTTGGAACTCTGGGGCCAACGTCCTGACTTTC. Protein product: CASSRMAWNSGANVLTF.

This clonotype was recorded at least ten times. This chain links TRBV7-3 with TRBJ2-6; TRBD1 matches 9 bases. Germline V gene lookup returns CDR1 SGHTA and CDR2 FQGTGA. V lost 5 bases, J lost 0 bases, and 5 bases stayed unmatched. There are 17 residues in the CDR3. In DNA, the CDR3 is TGTGCCAGCAGCCCGGGACAGGGCCGCTCTGGGGCCAACGTCCTGACTTTC. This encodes CASSPGQGRSGANVLTF.